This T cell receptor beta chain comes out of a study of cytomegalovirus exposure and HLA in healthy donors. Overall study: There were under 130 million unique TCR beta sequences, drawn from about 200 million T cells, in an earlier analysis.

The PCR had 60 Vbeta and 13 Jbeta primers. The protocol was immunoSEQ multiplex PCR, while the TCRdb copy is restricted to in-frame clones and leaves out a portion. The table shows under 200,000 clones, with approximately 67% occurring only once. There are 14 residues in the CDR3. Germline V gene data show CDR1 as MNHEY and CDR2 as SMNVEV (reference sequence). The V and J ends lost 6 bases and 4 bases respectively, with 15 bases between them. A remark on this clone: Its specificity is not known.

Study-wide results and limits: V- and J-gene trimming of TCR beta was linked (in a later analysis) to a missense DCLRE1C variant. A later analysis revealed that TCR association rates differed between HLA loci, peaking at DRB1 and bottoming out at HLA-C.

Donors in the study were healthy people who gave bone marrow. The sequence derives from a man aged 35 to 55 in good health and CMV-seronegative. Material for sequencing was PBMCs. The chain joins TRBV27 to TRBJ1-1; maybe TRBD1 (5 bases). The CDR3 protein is CASRDTPTSTEAFF. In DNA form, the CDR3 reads TGTGCCAGCAGGGACACCCCCACGAGCACTGAAGCTTTCTTT.